The present entry profiles one T cell receptor (beta chain) with its context. As yet, its antigen is unknown. Germline assignment: CDR1 SGHAT and CDR2 FQNNGV. The CDR3 has 15 residues. Trimming took 5 bases from V and 5 from J, leaving 18 bases between them. Averaging around 120 mL, one heparinised blood draw was given by each donor. These data originate in a study of beta chain features in type 1 diabetes. As for the study in general: Examination covered almost 110,000,000 sorted cells spanning all samples. General study results and limits: Patients and controls would share equally any PCR tilt toward shorter templates.

Reverse transcribing all isolated RNA meant expressed TCRB transcripts were sequenced. Sequencing was performed with immunoSEQ multiplex PCR; in TCRdb, only in-frame clones are kept and a portion is missing. The sample holds about 290,000 clones; roughly 8% are singletons and the top ten take approximately 0.93%. The clonotype comes from a young woman in good health. The sample was central memory CD4+ T cells from blood. The rearrangement links TRBV11-2 to TRBJ2-5, with D possibly being TRBD1 (6 bases). CDR3 sequence reads: CASSRRDTKEETQYF. The CDR3 DNA follows: TGTGCCAGCAGCCGCCGGGACACCAAAGAGGAGACCCAGTACTTC.